These 3 T cell receptor beta chains share one sample of origin, sequenced in a study of cytomegalovirus exposure and HLA in healthy donors. Both 60 Vbeta primers and 13 Jbeta primers went into the PCR. This table comes from immunoSEQ multiplex PCR, and its TCRdb copy is limited to in-frame clones, with some not included. This sample has 160,000 or so clones, with around four fifths found just once. The source material was PBMCs. The receptors stem from a woman aged 50 to 60 in good health and CMV-seronegative.

The chain uses TRBV9 and TRBJ1-5, with D maybe TRBD1 (6 bases). The length of the CDR3 is 16 residues. Trimming cost V 0 bases and J 6 bases, with 16 bases left between them. The germline V gene encodes CDR1 SGDLS and CDR2 YYNGEE. CDR3 amino acids: CASSVGATGPSQPQHF. The CDR3 bases are TGTGCCAGCAGCGTAGGCGCGACAGGTCCTTCTCAGCCCCAGCATTTT.

The gene calls are TRBV11-3 and TRBJ2-3; D perhaps matches TRBD2 (6 bases). Trimming shortened V by 1 base and J by 3 bases, and 11 bases separated the two germline ends. The CDR3 runs to 15 residues. Germline V CDR1 and CDR2: SGHNT, YENEEA. This CDR3 reads CASSLAGGVTDTQYF. In DNA, the CDR3 is TGTGCCAGCAGCTTAGCCGGGGGAGTTACAGATACGCAGTATTTT.

The chain couples TRBV7-7 to TRBJ2-2; D gene uncertain. V was cut by 4 bases and J by 6 bases, with 12 bases left in between. This CDR3 region has 14 residues. Germline CDR1 is SSHAT and CDR2 is FNYEAQ (reference sequence). CDR3 region: CASSSQNSAGELFF. DNA of the CDR3: TGTGCCAGCAGCTCCCAAAACTCCGCCGGGGAGCTGTTTTTT.